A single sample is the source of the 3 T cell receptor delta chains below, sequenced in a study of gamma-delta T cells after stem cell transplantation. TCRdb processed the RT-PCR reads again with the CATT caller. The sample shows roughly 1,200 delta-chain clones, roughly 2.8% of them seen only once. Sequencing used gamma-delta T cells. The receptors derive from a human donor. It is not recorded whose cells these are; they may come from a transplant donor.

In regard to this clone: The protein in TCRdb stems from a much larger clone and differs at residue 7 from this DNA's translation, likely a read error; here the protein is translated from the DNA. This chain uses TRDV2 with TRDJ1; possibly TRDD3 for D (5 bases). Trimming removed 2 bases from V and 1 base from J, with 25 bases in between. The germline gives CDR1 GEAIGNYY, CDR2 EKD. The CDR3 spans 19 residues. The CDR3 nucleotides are TGTGCCTGTGACATAACTGTGGGATTTGCGGAGTGGGCCACCGATAAACTCATCTTT. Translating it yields CACDITVGFAEWATDKLIF.

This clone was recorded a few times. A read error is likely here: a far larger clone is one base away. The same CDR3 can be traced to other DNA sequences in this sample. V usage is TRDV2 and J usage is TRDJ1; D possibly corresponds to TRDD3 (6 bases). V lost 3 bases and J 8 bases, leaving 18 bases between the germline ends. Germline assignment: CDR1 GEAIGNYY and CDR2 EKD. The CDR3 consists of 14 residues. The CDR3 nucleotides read TGTGCCTGTGACCAGGGGGAGCTTAACGACAAACTCATCTTT. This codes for CACDQGELNDKLIF.

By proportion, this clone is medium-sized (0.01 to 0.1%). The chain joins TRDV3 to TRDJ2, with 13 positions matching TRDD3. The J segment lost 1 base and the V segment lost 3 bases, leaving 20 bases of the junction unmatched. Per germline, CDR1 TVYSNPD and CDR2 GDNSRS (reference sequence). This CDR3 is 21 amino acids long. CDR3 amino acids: CAFPIYRYWGIRLFLTAQLFF. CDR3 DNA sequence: TGTGCCTTCCCCATTTACCGGTACTGGGGGATACGCCTTTTTTTGACAGCACAACTCTTCTTT. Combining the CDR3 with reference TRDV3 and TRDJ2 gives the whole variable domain CDKVTQSSPDQTVASGSEVVLLCTYDTVYSNPDLFWYRIRPDYSFQFVFYGDNSRSEGADFTQGRFSVKHILTQKAFHLVISPVRTEDSATYYCAFPIYRYWGIRLFLTAQLFFGKGTQLIVEP.